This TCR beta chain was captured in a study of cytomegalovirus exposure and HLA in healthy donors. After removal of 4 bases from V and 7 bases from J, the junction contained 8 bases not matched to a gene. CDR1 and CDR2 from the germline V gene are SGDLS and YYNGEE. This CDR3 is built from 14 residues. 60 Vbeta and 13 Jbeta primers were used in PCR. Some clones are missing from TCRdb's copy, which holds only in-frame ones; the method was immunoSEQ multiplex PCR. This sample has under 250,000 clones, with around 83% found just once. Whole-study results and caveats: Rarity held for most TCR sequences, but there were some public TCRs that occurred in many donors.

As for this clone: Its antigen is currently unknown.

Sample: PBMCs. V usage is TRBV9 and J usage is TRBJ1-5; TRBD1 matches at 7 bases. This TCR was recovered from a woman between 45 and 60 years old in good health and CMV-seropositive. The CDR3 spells CASSPRAQGQPQHF. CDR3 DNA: TGTGCCAGCAGCCCCAGGGCACAGGGGCAGCCCCAGCATTTT.